This TCR beta chain was recovered during a study of blood T cell repertoires in COVID-19. As for the study in general: Material from acute and convalescent COVID-19 was sourced from the United States, Italy and Spain.

While infection was still active, Seattle patients were enrolled and then followed longitudinally. The authors' processing: Researchers report that nucleated cell counts were estimated from reference gene primer amplification. Profiling relied on immunoSEQ multiplex PCR, and the TCRdb table lists in-frame clones only, not all of them. The D gene and trimming were derived from the DNA, and the V and J assignments and clone size from that table. The sample lists around 320,000 clones, around nine tenths seen once, with 11% in the top ten. V was clipped by 0 bases and J by 4 bases, with 8 bases between them. Germline-derived CDR1 and CDR2 are SGDLS and YYNGEE. This CDR3 comprises 13 residues.

The clonotype comes from a woman aged 25 to 39 with COVID-19, enrolled during active disease. V is TRBV9 and J is TRBJ2-7, with D possibly TRBD2 on 5 matching bases. Sequencing was carried out using peripheral blood. The CDR3 region has the DNA TGTGCCAGCAGCGTAGGACTAACTTACGAGCAGTACTTC. It is translated as CASSVGLTYEQYF.